This T cell receptor (beta chain) appears in the sequencing data of a study of shared clonotypes between healthy human individuals. V trimming: 2 bases; J trimming: 0 bases; junction bases outside the gene matches: 6. There are 15 residues in the CDR3. Germline V gene sequence: CDR1 GTSNPN, CDR2 SVGIG (reference sequence). Produced via immunoSEQ multiplex PCR; TCRdb's table is partial and in-frame only. The sample contains under 2,500,000 clones, under 97% of which appear only once. The receptor's source is a man between 18 and 35 years old in good health. V usage is TRBV30 and J usage is TRBJ2-7, with TRBD1 matching over 8 bases. The sequencing input was naive CD4+ T cells sorted from blood. Subset reported: CD45RA+ positively selected. The CDR3 spells CAWSPRDRPSYEQYF. Written as DNA, the CDR3 is TGTGCCTGGAGTCCCCGGGACAGGCCCTCCTACGAGCAGTACTTC.